Below are 2 T cell receptor beta chains sequenced from a single sample in a study of CD4 T cells in relation to SARS-CoV-2 and coronaviruses. These receptors' targets are unknown. Clones were sequenced by immunoSEQ multiplex PCR, and TCRdb holds only the in-frame ones, with some missing. Here the sample spans tens of thousands of clones, roughly 70% being singletons. The unexposed donors gave CD4+ T cells in about 2011-2019, prior to COVID-19. The cells were cultured for 10 days before CD4+ T cells were isolated. Sequencing was carried out using CD4+ T cells from PBMCs, cultured in vitro. Every receptor here comes from a human donor in good health.

The genes are TRBV21-1 and TRBJ2-7; TRBD2, the table's D call, was not compared with the DNA. TRBV21-1 is noted as a pseudogene. This CDR3 spans 16 amino acids. CDR3 DNA: TGTGCCAGCAGCCTTTCCCGAAGCTCACTTACCTACGAGCAGTACTTC. Its translation: CASSLSRSSLTYEQYF.

The chain joins TRBV6-2 or TRBV6-3 to TRBJ1-2; tentative D call: TRBD1 (6 bases). CDR1 is MNHEY, CDR2 SVGEGT, per germline. The CDR3 sequence is 16 residues long. Trimming removed 2 bases from V and 5 bases from J, with 18 bases in between. The CDR3 is CASSYPPRDKLYGYTF. The DNA for the CDR3 is TGTGCCAGCAGTTACCCGCCCCGGGACAAATTATATGGCTACACCTTC.